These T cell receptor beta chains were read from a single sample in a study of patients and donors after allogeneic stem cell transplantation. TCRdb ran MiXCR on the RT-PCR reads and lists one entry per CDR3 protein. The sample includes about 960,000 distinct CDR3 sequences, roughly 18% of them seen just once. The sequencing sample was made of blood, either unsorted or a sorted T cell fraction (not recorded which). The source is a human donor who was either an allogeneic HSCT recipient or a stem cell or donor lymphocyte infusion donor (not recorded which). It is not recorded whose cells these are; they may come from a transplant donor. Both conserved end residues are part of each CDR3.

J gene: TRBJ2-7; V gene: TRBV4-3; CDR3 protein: CASSQDVLARTQYF
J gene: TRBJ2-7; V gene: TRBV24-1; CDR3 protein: CATSDLSPPYEQYF
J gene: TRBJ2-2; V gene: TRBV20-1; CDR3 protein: CSARDQLAATNTGELFF
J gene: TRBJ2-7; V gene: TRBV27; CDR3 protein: CASRYGQGNYEQYF
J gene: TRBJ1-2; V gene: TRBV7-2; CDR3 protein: CASSLSPLRGTNYGYTF
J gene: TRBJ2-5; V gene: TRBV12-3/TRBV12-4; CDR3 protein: CASSPGTSGSEETQYF
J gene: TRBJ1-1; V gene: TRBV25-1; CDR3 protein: CASSEAWTYTEAFF
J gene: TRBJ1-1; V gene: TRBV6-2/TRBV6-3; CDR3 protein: CASSYFRGSTNTEAFF
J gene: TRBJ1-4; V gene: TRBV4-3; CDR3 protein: CASSQDFGTNEKLFF
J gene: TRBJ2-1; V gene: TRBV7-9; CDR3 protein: CASSTNSGGAYNEQFF
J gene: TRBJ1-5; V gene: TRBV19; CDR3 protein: CASSSEVVQPQHF
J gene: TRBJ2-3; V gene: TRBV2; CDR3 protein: CASQGLAGGSLTDTQYF
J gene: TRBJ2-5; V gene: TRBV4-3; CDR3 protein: CASSQEVRRETQYF
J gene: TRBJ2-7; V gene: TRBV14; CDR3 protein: CASSQVNDGWSSYEQYF
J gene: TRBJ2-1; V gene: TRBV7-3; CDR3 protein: CASSFGPYPNEQFF
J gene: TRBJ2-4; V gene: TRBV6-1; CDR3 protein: CASSEVPGVPKNIQYF
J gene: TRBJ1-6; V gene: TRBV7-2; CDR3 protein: CASSPDRDYNSPLHF
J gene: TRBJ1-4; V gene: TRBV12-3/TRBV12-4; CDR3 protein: CASSTGQGGIREKLFF
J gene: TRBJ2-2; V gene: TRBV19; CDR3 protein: CASSAGSPGELFF
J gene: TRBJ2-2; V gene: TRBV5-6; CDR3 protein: CASSPGTGMSTGELFF
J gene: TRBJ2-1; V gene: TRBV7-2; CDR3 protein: CASSLVVGDSYNEQFF
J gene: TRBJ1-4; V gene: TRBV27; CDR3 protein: CASMRATTEKLFF
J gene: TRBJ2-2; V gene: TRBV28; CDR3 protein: CASSFRGNGRIGELFF
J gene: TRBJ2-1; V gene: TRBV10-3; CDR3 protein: CATGTSGPYNEQFF
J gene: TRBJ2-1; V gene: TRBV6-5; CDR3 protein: CASSYSRGGYNNEQFF
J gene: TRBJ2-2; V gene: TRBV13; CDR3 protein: CATGIRLNTGELFF
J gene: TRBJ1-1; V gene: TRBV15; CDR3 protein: CATSTSRTTHEAFF
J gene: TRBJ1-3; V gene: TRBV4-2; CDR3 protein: CASSQDLMTGGNTIYF
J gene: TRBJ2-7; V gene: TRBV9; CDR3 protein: CASSATTGTIYEQYF
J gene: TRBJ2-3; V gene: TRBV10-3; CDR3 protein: CAISESRGPGDTQYF
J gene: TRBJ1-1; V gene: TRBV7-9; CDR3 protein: CASSRLTGTEAFF
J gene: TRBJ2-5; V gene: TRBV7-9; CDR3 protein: CASSQEYF
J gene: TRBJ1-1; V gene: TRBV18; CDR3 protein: CASSPFDSVNTEAFF
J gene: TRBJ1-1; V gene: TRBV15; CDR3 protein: CATSRGTGGVDTEAFF
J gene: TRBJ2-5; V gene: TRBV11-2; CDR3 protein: CASSQTRLAGGLGETQYF
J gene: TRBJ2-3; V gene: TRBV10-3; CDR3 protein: CATESGTPNNTQYF
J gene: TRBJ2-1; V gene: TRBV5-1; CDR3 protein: CASSAGQGVEQFF
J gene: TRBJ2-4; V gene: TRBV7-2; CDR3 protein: CASSLGGDIQYF
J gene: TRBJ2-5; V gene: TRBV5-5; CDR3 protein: CASSLGTLTKETQYF
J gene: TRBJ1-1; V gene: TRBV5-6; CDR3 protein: CASGRGDRGRGYTEAFF
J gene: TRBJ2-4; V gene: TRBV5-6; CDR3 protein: CASSTTPRTGSSVIQYF
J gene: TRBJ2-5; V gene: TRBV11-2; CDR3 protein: CASSLRVIARQQETQYF
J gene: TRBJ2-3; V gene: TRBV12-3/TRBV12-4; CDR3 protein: CASSVPRGGDTRASTDTQYF
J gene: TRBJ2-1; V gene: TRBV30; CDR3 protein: CAWSVRGHEQFF
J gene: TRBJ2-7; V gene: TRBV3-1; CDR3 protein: CASSQSIRDSYEQYF
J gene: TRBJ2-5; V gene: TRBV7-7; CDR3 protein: CASSLTGTGVGQETQYF